This TCR beta chain was obtained from a study of T-cell reconstitution after alpha-beta-depleted transplantation in children. This clonotype showed up many times. The TCRbeta library incorporated unique molecular identifiers. One entry per CDR3 protein, called by TCRdb with MiXCR from the PCR reads. The sample carries approximately 250,000 distinct CDR3 sequences, 9% to 10% recorded once. The clonotype was recovered from a human donor who donated a stem cell graft to a child with SCID. Sequencing was performed on PBMCs from the stem cell graft donor, taken from the stem cell graft.

Here the CDR3 DNA reads TGCAGTGCTGGCGTGCGTAGCTCCTATAATTCACCCCTCCACTTT. This encodes CSAGVRSSYNSPLHF. The rearrangement uses TRBV20-1 and TRBJ1-6; D call uncertain. The CDR3 length is 15 residues. The germline CDR1 and CDR2 sequences are DFQATT and SNEGSKA (reference sequence). V was shortened by 5 bases and J by 0 bases, with 11 bases between the two germline ends.